Listed here are 25 T cell receptor beta chains from one sample, sequenced in a study of shared clonotypes between healthy human individuals. Repertoires were generated with immunoSEQ multiplex PCR, while TCRdb's copy carries only in-frame clones and drops some. The sample records 780,000 or so clones, over 60% being singletons. The sample consisted of memory CD4+ T cells sorted from blood. The subset here: CD45RA-negative fraction. The receptors were gathered from a woman aged 25 to 39 in good health.

The J gene is TRBJ2-1, the V gene TRBV19; 10 bases match TRBD2. The CDR3 is 16 amino acids. The germline gives CDR1 LNHDA, CDR2 SQIVND (reference sequence). V lost 3 bases, J lost 6 bases, and 8 bases stayed unmatched. The CDR3 protein is CASSIRASGSPNEQFF. The CDR3 DNA follows: TGTGCCAGTAGTATCCGGGCTAGCGGGAGTCCCAATGAGCAGTTCTTC.

The chain joins TRBV29-1 to TRBJ2-5, with D hard to call. The DNA matches TRBJ2-7 better at its end, which makes the J call doubtful. The length of the CDR3 is 14 residues. Germline CDR1 is SQVTM and CDR2 is ANQGSEA. This chain's CDR3 is CSVQSGHIGYEQYF. In DNA form, the CDR3 reads TGCAGCGTGCAATCTGGGCACATAGGCTACGAGCAGTACTTC.

This clone showed up just a few times. J is TRBJ2-3 and V is TRBV12-5, with D possibly called TRBD1 or TRBD2 (5 bases each). The germline V gene has CDR1 LGHNT and CDR2 FRNRAP. The CDR3 is 15 residues long. V lost 7 bases and J 5 bases, leaving 19 bases between the germline ends. CDR3 amino acids: CASAPRDPNRDTQYF. The CDR3 DNA reads as TGTGCTAGTGCCCCCCGGGACCCCAACCGAGATACGCAGTATTTT.

The V call is TRBV19, the J call TRBJ1-5; 7 bases fit TRBD1. This CDR3 spans 15 amino acids. Germline CDR1 and CDR2: LNHDA and SQIVND (reference sequence). V lost 6 bases, J lost 2 bases, and 7 bases stayed unmatched. The chain's CDR3 is CASSLRDSGNQPQHF. In DNA, the CDR3 is TGTGCCAGTAGCTTGAGGGACAGTGGCAATCAGCCCCAGCATTTT.

V gene TRBV7-2 combines with J gene TRBJ2-3; D gene unclear. V was trimmed by 6 bases and J by 6 bases, leaving 10 bases between them. CDR3 length: 12 amino acids. The V gene's germline CDR1 is SGHTA and CDR2 FQGNSA. In nucleotides, the CDR3 is TGTGCCAGCAGTTACCCTGGCGATACGCAGTATTTT. Translating it yields CASSYPGDTQYF.

This clone is a singleton in its sample. Other DNA sequences in the same sample also yield this CDR3. The V gene is TRBV5-1, the J gene TRBJ2-7; 8 nucleotides match TRBD1. Trimming at V came to 1 base and at J to 0 bases, leaving 3 bases not matched to a gene. CDR1 is SGHRS and CDR2 is YFSETQ in the germline V gene. The CDR3 runs 15 residues. CDR3 protein: CASSLSGGASYEQYF. The DNA of the CDR3 is TGCGCCAGCAGCTTGTCAGGGGGCGCCTCCTACGAGCAGTACTTC. Filled out from reference TRBV5-1 and TRBJ2-7, the complete variable domain reads KAGVTQTPRYLIKTRGQQVTLSCSPISGHRSVSWYQQTPGQGLQFLFEYFSETQRNKGNFPGRFSGRQFSNSRSEMNVSTLELGDSALYLCASSLSGGASYEQYFGPGTRLTVT.

The rearrangement joins TRBV2 to TRBJ2-6; D possibly corresponds to TRBD2 (5 bases). This CDR3 is 16 amino acids long. Trimming pared 6 bases from V and 5 bases from J, leaving 17 bases between. Per germline, CDR1 SNHLY and CDR2 FYNNEI. The CDR3 sequence: CASREREPAWANVLTF. CDR3 bases: TGTGCCAGCAGGGAGAGGGAGCCAGCCTGGGCCAACGTCCTGACTTTC.

The chain employs TRBV5-1 and TRBJ1-1; no clear D. In germline, CDR1 is SGHRS, CDR2 YFSETQ. This CDR3 has 15 residues. Trimming left V 1 base short and J 1 base short, with 11 bases between. DNA for the CDR3: TGCGCCAGCAGCTTGCCTTCATTGTCGAACACTGAAGCTTTCTTT. It translates to CASSLPSLSNTEAFF.

The V call is TRBV5-1, the J call TRBJ1-5; 7 nucleotides match TRBD1. Germline assignment: CDR1 SGHRS and CDR2 YFSETQ. The V segment lost 4 bases and the J segment 3 bases; nucleotides outside the gene matches: 7. CDR3 length: 15 amino acids. The CDR3 region has the DNA TGCGCCAGCAGCAGGACGGGACAGCTCAATCAGCCCCAGCATTTT. Its protein product is CASSRTGQLNQPQHF. The full variable domain, with the rest looked up from reference TRBV5-1 and TRBJ1-5, is KAGVTQTPRYLIKTRGQQVTLSCSPISGHRSVSWYQQTPGQGLQFLFEYFSETQRNKGNFPGRFSGRQFSNSRSEMNVSTLELGDSALYLCASSRTGQLNQPQHFGDGTRLSIL.

The chain combines TRBV2 with TRBJ2-3, with D tentatively TRBD1 (6 bases). CDR1 SNHLY and CDR2 FYNNEI come from the germline V gene. The V end lost 6 bases, the J end lost 2 bases, and 15 bases lay between the germline ends. This CDR3 has 15 residues. CDR3 in DNA: TGTGCCAGCAGGATTTTGGGACAAGACACAGATACGCAGTATTTT. Its protein product is CASRILGQDTDTQYF.

J is TRBJ1-3 and V is TRBV19; weak D call: TRBD1 (5 bases). The germline V and J ends were trimmed by 2 bases and 1 base, with 9 bases remaining between them. Germline V gene sequence: CDR1 LNHDA, CDR2 SQIVND (reference sequence). This CDR3 is 15 amino acids long. The CDR3 sequence: CASSIQGTSGNTIYF. CDR3 DNA sequence: TGTGCCAGTAGTATACAAGGGACGTCTGGAAACACCATATATTTT.

The V call is TRBV5-1, the J call TRBJ2-2; possibly TRBD2 for D (5 bases). The CDR3 has 14 residues. V shed 4 bases and J shed 7 bases, with 14 bases lying between them. Germline CDR1 and CDR2: SGHRS and YFSETQ. The CDR3 nucleotides read TGCGCCAGCAGCCGGAACCTAGCCGGCGGGGAGCTGTTTTTT. Protein sequence: CASSRNLAGGELFF.

The chain uses TRBV6-6 and TRBJ1-4; D is unclear. CDR1 and CDR2 (germline): MNHNY, SVGAGI (reference sequence). Between the trimmed V and J ends, which lost 4 bases and 5 bases, there was a span of 11 bases. The CDR3 is 14 amino acids. Written as DNA, the CDR3 is TGTGCCAGCAGTTCCGGAGTTAGGAATGAAAAACTGTTTTTT. The encoded protein is CASSSGVRNEKLFF.

CDR3 coding DNA: TGTGCCAGCTCACCCTCGACAGGGGCATCAGAGACCCAGTACTTC. It specifies CASSPSTGASETQYF. The rearrangement joins TRBV18 to TRBJ2-5; 8 bases align to TRBD1. V was pared by 3 bases and J by 4 bases, with 7 bases of the junction left unmatched. Germline-derived CDR1 and CDR2 are KGHSH and LQKENI. The CDR3 has 15 residues.

V gene TRBV7-2 combines with J gene TRBJ2-6, with D perhaps given as TRBD1 or TRBD2 (6 bases each). Per the germline V gene, CDR1 is SGHTA and CDR2 is FQGNSA. Trimming shortened V by 8 bases and J by 0 bases, and 8 bases separated the two germline ends. This CDR3 is built from 14 residues. The chain's CDR3 is CASGGGSGANVLTF. In nucleotides, the CDR3 is TGTGCCAGCGGAGGGGGCTCTGGGGCCAACGTCCTGACTTTC.

CDR3 nucleotides: TGTGCCATCCGACTTGACGGTGCGGGATCAGATACGCAGTATTTT. Translating it yields CAIRLDGAGSDTQYF. This chain connects TRBV10-3 to TRBJ2-3; perhaps TRBD2 as D (6 bases). The CDR3 is made up of 15 amino acids. Looked up from germline, CDR1 is ENHRY and CDR2 is SYGVKD. V lost 8 bases, J lost 4 bases, and 19 bases lay in between.

This clone has more than one count but fewer than ten. The chain is built from TRBV19 and TRBJ2-3; possibly TRBD2 for D (6 bases). CDR1 and CDR2 from the germline V gene are LNHDA and SQIVND (reference sequence). CDR3 length: 14 residues. V was shortened by 1 base and J by 6 bases, with 11 bases between the two germline ends. The CDR3 DNA reads TGTGCCAGTAGTATAGTTTGGGACTTTGATACGCAGTATTTT. Encoded protein: CASSIVWDFDTQYF.

The V and J genes are TRBV7-9 and TRBJ2-1, with D uncertain. Trimming stripped 4 bases from V and 13 bases from J, with 8 bases between. Germline CDR1 SEHNR, CDR2 FQNEAQ (reference sequence). The CDR3 covers 10 residues. This chain's CDR3 is CASSSSIQFF. The CDR3 DNA follows: TGTGCCAGCAGCTCTTCGATTCAGTTCTTC. The full variable domain, rest sourced from reference TRBV7-9 and TRBJ2-1, is DTGVSQNPRHKITKRGQNVTFRCDPISEHNRLYWYRQTLGQGPEFLTYFQNEAQLEKSRLLSDRFSAERPKGSFSTLEIQRTEQGDSAMYLCASSSSIQFFGPGTRLTVL.

The V call is TRBV7-2, the J call TRBJ2-1; 8 nucleotides match TRBD1. J gave up 12 bases and V 5 bases, and 3 bases lay outside the gene matches. Per germline, CDR1 SGHTA and CDR2 FQGNSA. CDR3 size: 11 residues. The CDR3 sequence: CASSPGTGQFF. CDR3 bases: TGTGCCAGCAGCCCCGGGACAGGGCAGTTCTTC.

The chain joins TRBV25-1 to TRBJ1-4; D unresolved. Germline V gene sequence: CDR1 MGHDK, CDR2 SYGVNS. The V end lost 3 bases, the J end lost 0 bases, and 8 bases lay between the germline ends. CDR3 length equals 15 residues. CDR3 region: CASSDSVATNEKLFF. The CDR3 bases are TGTGCCAGCAGTGATTCAGTTGCAACTAATGAAAAACTGTTTTTT.

The table lists this clone with a count of one. The chain joins TRBV18 to TRBJ1-3, with 8 bases matching TRBD1. With V trimmed by 3 bases and J by 0 bases, 4 bases remained unmatched. Germline V gene data show CDR1 as KGHSH and CDR2 as LQKENI. The CDR3 runs 16 residues. The CDR3: CASSPLQGDSGNTIYF. CDR3 coding DNA: TGTGCCAGCTCACCGTTACAGGGGGACTCTGGAAACACCATATATTTT.

The rearrangement links TRBV28 to TRBJ1-5; a weak D match, TRBD1 (5 bases). The CDR3 covers 13 residues. CDR1 is MDHEN and CDR2 is SYDVKM in the germline V gene. V lost 1 base to trimming and J lost 5 bases, with 6 bases between them. CDR3 region: CASSLLGDQPQHF. The CDR3 region has the DNA TGTGCCAGCAGTTTATTAGGGGATCAGCCCCAGCATTTT.

The chain recombines TRBV20-1 with TRBJ1-1, with TRBD1 as a possible D gene (5 bases). This CDR3 contains 10 residues. Germline CDR1 is DFQATT and CDR2 is SNEGSKA (reference sequence). The CDR3 DNA reads TGCATGGCAGGGAGGGCTGAAGCTTTCTTT. Amino acids: CMAGRAEAFF.

The gene calls are TRBV28 and TRBJ1-2; a weak D match, TRBD1 (6 bases). The CDR3 runs 14 residues. Germline CDR1 reads MDHEN; CDR2 reads SYDVKM. V shed 10 bases and J shed 8 bases, with 23 bases lying between them. In nucleotides, the CDR3 is TGTGCCACCGATCGCCTACAGGGAAGAGGCGGCTACACCTTC. This codes for CATDRLQGRGGYTF.

The chain combines TRBV7-2 with TRBJ2-1, with D tentatively TRBD2 (6 bases). This CDR3 is 14 amino acids long. Trimming took 1 base from V and 9 from J, leaving 13 bases between them. Germline CDR1 and CDR2: SGHTA and FQGNSA. CDR3 protein: CASSLEWSGSEQFF. As DNA, the CDR3 is TGTGCCAGCAGCTTAGAGTGGTCCGGGAGTGAGCAGTTCTTC.